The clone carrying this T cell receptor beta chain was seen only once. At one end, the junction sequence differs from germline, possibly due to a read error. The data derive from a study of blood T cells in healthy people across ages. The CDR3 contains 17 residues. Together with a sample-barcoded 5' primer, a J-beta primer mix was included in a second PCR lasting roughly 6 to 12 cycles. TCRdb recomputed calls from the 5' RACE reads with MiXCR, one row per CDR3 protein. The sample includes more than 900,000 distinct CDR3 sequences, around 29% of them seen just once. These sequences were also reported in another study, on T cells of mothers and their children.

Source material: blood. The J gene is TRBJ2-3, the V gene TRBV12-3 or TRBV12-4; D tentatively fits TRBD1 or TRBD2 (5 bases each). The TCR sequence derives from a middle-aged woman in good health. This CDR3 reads CASSLEAGSLFSDTQYF. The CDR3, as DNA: TGTGCCAGCAGTTTAGAGGCAGGGAGTTTGTTTTCAGATACGCAATATTTT.